These 17 T cell receptor beta chains were sequenced from one sample in a study of CD8 T cells in ankylosing spondylitis. TCRdb analysed the 5' RACE reads with MiXCR anew, one entry per CDR3 protein. Of fewer than 250,000 distinct CDR3 sequences in the sample, 10% to 13% were seen once. The source material was blood, either unsorted or a sorted T cell fraction (not recorded which). All receptors come from a male donor with ankylosing spondylitis or in good health (not recorded which).

This clonotype has ten or more counts. CDR3 in amino acids: CAWSVTGGAGQPQHF. The CDR3 coding sequence is TGTGCCTGGAGTGTAACGGGGGGCGCGGGTCAGCCCCAGCATTTT. The V call is TRBV30, the J call TRBJ1-5; D is possibly TRBD1 (6 bases). V was trimmed by 0 bases and J by 6 bases, leaving 15 bases between them. This CDR3 is built from 15 residues. The V gene's germline CDR1 is GTSNPN and CDR2 SVGIG (reference sequence).

Notes on this clonotype: A much larger clone is a single base away; this may be a read error. The chain joins TRBV20-1 to TRBJ1-1; D gene uncertain. The CDR3 is made up of 16 amino acids. The germline CDR1 and CDR2 sequences are DFQATT and SNEGSKA (reference sequence). The chain's CDR3 is CSARDPREPTNAEAFF. CDR3 in DNA: TGCAGTGCTAGAGATCCGCGAGAACCTACGAACGCTGAAGCTTTCTTT.

This clonotype was counted many times. V and J are TRBV13 and TRBJ2-1, with D uncertain. V lost 1 base, J lost 0 bases, and 13 bases lay in between. Per the germline V gene, CDR1 is PRHDT and CDR2 is FYEKMQ (reference sequence). The CDR3 consists of 17 residues. CDR3 residues: CASSLEARFSSYNEQFF. CDR3 sequence (DNA): TGTGCCAGCAGCTTAGAGGCCAGGTTCAGCTCCTACAATGAGCAGTTCTTC.

This clonotype was picked up many times. The V gene is TRBV12-3 or TRBV12-4, the J gene TRBJ2-5; D is perhaps TRBD1 or TRBD2 (6 bases each). The V end was cut by 5 bases, the J end by 5 bases, with 12 bases between. The CDR3 spans 13 residues. CDR3 loop: CASSGGPPETQYF. CDR3 bases: TGTGCCAGCAGTGGGGGGCCCCCGGAGACCCAGTACTTC.

This clonotype was seen ten or more times. The rearrangement links TRBV4-1 to TRBJ1-2; D is ambiguous. CDR1 is MGHRA, CDR2 YSYEKL, per germline. V was cut by 0 bases and J by 2 bases, with 10 bases left in between. The CDR3 is 15 amino acids. CDR3 residues: CASSQDYALNYGYTF. In DNA form, the CDR3 reads TGCGCCAGCAGCCAAGATTACGCCCTCAACTATGGCTACACCTTC.

This clonotype was seen only a few times. The chain links TRBV11-3 to TRBJ1-1, with D unclear. The germline CDR1 and CDR2 sequences are SGHNT and YENEEA. Trimming left V 2 bases short and J 7 bases short, with 5 bases between. The CDR3 is 11 amino acids. The CDR3 nucleotides read TGTGCCAGCAGCTTACAAAGTGAAGCTTTCTTT. This translates into CASSLQSEAFF.

A word on this clonotype: This may stem from a read error, because a much larger clone lies one nucleotide away. The rearrangement uses TRBV24-1 and TRBJ2-2; D unresolved. Per germline, CDR1 KGHDR and CDR2 SFDVKD. Deletions cut 5 bases from V and 5 bases from J, with 5 bases between. The CDR3 has 12 residues. The CDR3 here is CATSGNTGELFF. The CDR3 bases are TGTGCCACCAGTGGGAATACCGGGGAGCTGTTTTTT.

This clonotype was detected ten times or more. The CDR3 sequence is CASSSLQGMNTEAFF. CDR3 nucleotides: TGCGCCAGCAGCTCTTTACAGGGGATGAACACTGAAGCTTTCTTT. V gene TRBV5-1 combines with J gene TRBJ1-1, with 7 bases aligning to TRBD1. After removal of 3 bases from V and 0 bases from J, the junction contained 5 bases not matched to a gene. CDR1 and CDR2 from the germline V gene are SGHRS and YFSETQ. This CDR3 has 15 residues.

For this clonotype: A clone one base away is much larger, so this may be a read error. The J gene is TRBJ2-7, the V gene TRBV20-1; D uncertain. Germline lookup yields CDR1 DFQATT and CDR2 SNEGSKA (reference sequence). The CDR3 consists of 10 residues. The CDR3 here is CGARGYEQYF. CDR3 nucleotides: TGCGGTGCTAGAGGTTACGAGCAGTACTTC.

Turning to this clonotype: This may be a read error, as it is one base from a much larger clone. The chain links TRBV5-1 to TRBJ1-2, with 7 bases lining up with TRBD1. The CDR3 length is 13 residues. CDR1 and CDR2 (germline): SGHRS, YFSETQ. V shed 6 bases and J 12 bases; nucleotides not matched to a gene: 14. Here the CDR3 reads CASTTDRDGGHTF. In nucleotides, the CDR3 is TGCGCCAGCACGACTGACAGGGATGGAGGCCACACCTTC.

The chain joins TRBV6-1 to TRBJ2-2; 10 bases map to TRBD1. V trimming: 7 bases; J trimming: 3 bases; junction bases outside the gene matches: 14. CDR1 is MNHNS, CDR2 SASEGT, per germline. The CDR3 has 18 amino acids. CDR3 region: CASKRTPGTGVYTGELFF. The CDR3 DNA reads as TGTGCCAGCAAAAGGACCCCCGGGACAGGGGTATACACCGGGGAGCTGTTTTTT.

This clonotype has ten or more counts. The chain carries TRBV20-1 and TRBJ1-2; possibly TRBD1 for D (5 bases). Trimming pared 1 base from V and 8 bases from J, leaving 14 bases between. Germline CDR1 is DFQATT and CDR2 is SNEGSKA (reference sequence). The CDR3 totals 13 residues. CDR3 residues: CSARGGSQAGYTF. The CDR3 nucleotides are TGCAGTGCTAGAGGGGGGTCCCAGGCGGGCTACACCTTC.

A remark on this clonotype: This may come from a read error, since a much larger clone is one base off. J is TRBJ2-1 and V is TRBV5-1, with D perhaps matching TRBD1 (5 bases). This CDR3 is built from 13 residues. CDR1 SGHRS and CDR2 YFSETQ come from the germline V gene. The CDR3 nucleotides are TGCGTCAGCAGCTTGGGGCGCCGTGGTGAGCAGTTCTTC. Its protein product is CVSSLGRRGEQFF.

J is TRBJ1-2 and V is TRBV11-3; D unclear. V lost 3 bases and J lost 8, with 7 bases in between. This CDR3 region has 11 residues. The germline V gene encodes CDR1 SGHNT and CDR2 YENEEA. The CDR3 DNA follows: TGTGCCAGCAGCTTCGAGGGAGGCTACACCTTC. Its translation is CASSFEGGYTF. The full variable domain, rest sourced from reference TRBV11-3 and TRBJ1-2, is EAGVVQSPRYKIIEKKQPVAFWCNPISGHNTLYWYLQNLGQGPELLIRYENEEAVDDSQLPKDRFSAERLKGVDSTLKIQPAELGDSAVYLCASSFEGGYTFGSGTRLTVV.

This clonotype occurred many times. The chain couples TRBV11-2 to TRBJ2-1; 8 nucleotides line up with TRBD2. This CDR3 comprises 16 residues. J gave up 4 bases and V 1 base, and 6 bases lay outside the gene matches. CDR1 SGHAT and CDR2 FQNNGV come from the germline V gene. The CDR3 sequence: CASSLAGAGVYNEQFF. The CDR3 nucleotides read TGTGCCAGCAGCTTAGCTGGAGCGGGAGTTTACAATGAGCAGTTCTTC.

As to this clonotype: Just one base apart from a much larger clone, this may be a read error. V is TRBV7-7 and J is TRBJ2-1; the D is unclear. This CDR3 region has 15 residues. CDR1 and CDR2 from the germline V gene are SSHAT and FNYEAQ (reference sequence). The CDR3 DNA follows: TGTGTCAGCAGTGCCGCTCTAGGTCCGTGGAATGAGCAGTTCTTC. This translates into CVSSAALGPWNEQFF.

This clonotype has ten or more counts. This sequence joins TRBV5-5 and TRBJ2-1, with a tentative D call TRBD1 (7 bases). Between the trimmed V and J ends, which lost 4 bases and 8 bases, there was a span of 13 bases. Germline V gives CDR1 SGHKS, CDR2 YYEKEE (reference sequence). The CDR3 runs to 13 residues. The CDR3 is CASSPGGGHEQFF. The DNA of the CDR3 is TGTGCCAGCAGCCCCGGAGGGGGCCATGAGCAGTTCTTC.